What follows are 7 T cell receptor beta chains derived from one specimen sequenced in a study of shared clonotypes between healthy human individuals. Clones were read by immunoSEQ multiplex PCR, and TCRdb kept only the in-frame ones, dropping some. Of 2 million to 2.5 million clones listed, less than 95% are singletons. The sequenced sample was naive CD4+ T cells from PBMCs. Subset specified: CD45RA+ positively selected. These receptors all come from a man aged 18 to 29 in good health. Some clones in this sample may be carry-over from other donors' samples.

V and J are TRBV19 and TRBJ1-5; D call uncertain. The CDR3 is 16 amino acids. In germline, CDR1 is LNHDA, CDR2 SQIVND (reference sequence). V lost 4 bases to trimming and J lost 3 bases, with 16 bases between them. The DNA of the CDR3 is TGTGCCAGTAGTAACGAGGTCAGGCGACCCAATCAGCCCCAGCATTTT. Encoded protein: CASSNEVRRPNQPQHF.

The V call is TRBV28, the J call TRBJ1-1, with TRBD1 matching over 7 bases. The CDR3 is made up of 14 amino acids. CDR1 and CDR2 from the germline V gene are MDHEN and SYDVKM. The V segment lost 3 bases and the J segment 11 bases; nucleotides outside the gene matches: 12. CDR3 amino acids: CASSLAQGDVMAFF. DNA of the CDR3: TGTGCCAGCAGTTTGGCCCAGGGGGATGTCATGGCTTTCTTT.

The V gene is TRBV29-1, the J gene TRBJ1-2; no clear D. CDR1 and CDR2 from the germline V gene are SQVTM and ANQGSEA. The V end was cut by 0 bases, the J end by 4 bases, with 9 bases between. The CDR3 contains 13 residues. CDR3 sequence (DNA): TGCAGCGTTGAAGACGGGCAGGTCTATGGCTACACCTTC. Residues: CSVEDGQVYGYTF. The variable domain in full, completed from reference TRBV29-1 and TRBJ1-2, reads SAVISQKPSRDICQRGTSLTIQCQVDSQVTMMFWYRQQPGQSLTLIATANQGSEATYESGFVIDKFPISRPNLTFSTLTVSNMSPEDSSIYLCSVEDGQVYGYTFGSGTRLTVV.

This clone was observed once. V gene TRBV7-2 combines with J gene TRBJ1-1; D gene uncertain. Germline V gene sequence: CDR1 SGHTA, CDR2 FQGNSA. V was pared by 0 bases and J by 11 bases, with 7 bases between. This CDR3 has 11 residues. As DNA, the CDR3 is TGTGCCAGCAGCTTAGCGGACGGGGCTTTCTTT. Encoded protein: CASSLADGAFF.

The gene calls are TRBV9 and TRBJ2-3; possibly TRBD2 for D (6 bases). In germline, CDR1 is SGDLS, CDR2 YYNGEE. This CDR3 comprises 18 residues. Between the trimmed V and J ends, which lost 2 bases and 2 bases, there was a span of 21 bases. CDR3 in DNA: TGTGCCAGCAGCGTTGGTCCGGGAGAGGGGAGTGTCACAGATACGCAGTATTTT. This sequence encodes CASSVGPGEGSVTDTQYF.

The J gene is TRBJ1-4, the V gene TRBV25-1; possibly TRBD1 for D (6 bases). The germline gives CDR1 MGHDK, CDR2 SYGVNS. The CDR3 length is 16 residues. The ends were cut back, 3 bases at V and 0 bases at J, with 11 bases in the middle. CDR3 sequence (DNA): TGTGCCAGCAGTGACCTCGCAGGGGCAACTAATGAAAAACTGTTTTTT. As protein: CASSDLAGATNEKLFF.

The rearrangement uses TRBV5-1 and TRBJ1-5; possible D gene TRBD1, 5 bases. Per germline, CDR1 SGHRS and CDR2 YFSETQ. Trimming left V 1 base short and J 4 bases short, with 12 bases between. This CDR3 has 15 amino acids. The CDR3 DNA sequence: TGCGCCAGCAGCTTGAACGGGGGAGGTAATCAGCCCCAGCATTTT. It is translated as CASSLNGGGNQPQHF.